The rows below give T cell receptor beta chains drawn from one sample of a study of tumor-infiltrating lymphocytes in primary liver carcinoma. TCRdb ran MiXCR on the multiplex PCR reads and lists one entry per CDR3 protein. The sample has roughly 330,000 distinct CDR3 sequences, around 60% seen once. The sample taken for sequencing was peripheral blood. The receptors come from a man aged 35 to 55 with primary liver carcinoma and hepatitis B virus infection. The CDR3 runs from the conserved cysteine through the conserved F or W. The order of the fields is V gene, clone size, D gene, J gene, CDR3 protein, CDR3 DNA. D genes are given only for firm matches. Clone size is given for some rows only: seen once, a few or many times, or a class if the clone is expanded.

TRBV11-2	many	TRBD2	TRBJ2-1	CASSLGGAGGEQFF	TGTGCCAGCAGCTTAGGTGGAGCGGGAGGGGAGCAGTTCTTC
TRBV20-1	-	-	TRBJ2-3	CSAIRDGSTDTQYF	TGCAGTGCCATTCGGGACGGAAGCACAGATACGCAGTATTTT
TRBV4-2	-	-	TRBJ1-2	CASSQAKYNYGYTF	TGTGCCAGCAGCCAAGCTAAGTATAACTATGGCTACACCTTC
TRBV6-1	-	TRBD1	TRBJ2-4	CVSSDVRAGGQDKNIQYF	TGTGTCAGCAGTGATGTGAGAGCAGGGGGCCAAGACAAAAACATTCAGTACTTC
TRBV6-6	many	-	TRBJ2-7	CASSHQGHLDSSYEQYF	TGTGCCAGCAGTCATCAGGGACACCTAGATAGCTCCTACGAGCAGTACTTC
TRBV5-1	-	TRBD2	TRBJ2-3	CASKPGTSGSTDTQYF	TGCGCCAGTAAACCCGGGACTAGCGGGAGCACAGATACGCAGTATTTT
TRBV6-2/TRBV6-3	many	TRBD2	TRBJ2-1	CASRRSGRVGNEQFF	TGTGCCAGCCGACGTAGCGGGAGAGTTGGTAATGAGCAGTTCTTC
TRBV6-6	-	-	TRBJ1-5	CASSRPGTASNQPQHF	TGTGCCAGCAGCAGACCCGGGACGGCCAGCAATCAGCCCCAGCATTTT
TRBV11-2	-	-	TRBJ1-2	CASSWVGVSYGYTF	TGTGCCAGTAGCTGGGTGGGAGTCAGCTATGGCTACACCTTC
TRBV11-2	-	-	TRBJ2-7	CASSLSSHIFYEQYF	TGTGCCAGCAGCTTATCCTCGCACATCTTCTACGAGCAGTACTTC
TRBV30	-	TRBD1	TRBJ1-2	CAWRTLGIGGIVGYGYTF	TGTGCCTGGAGGACCCTCGGGATAGGGGGCATCGTAGGGTATGGCTACACCTTC
TRBV19	-	TRBD2	TRBJ2-3	CASSNTSSGYTDTQYF	TGTGCCAGTAGCAATACTTCTAGCGGATACACAGATACGCAGTATTTT
TRBV7-2	-	TRBD2	TRBJ2-7	CASSLAVSGRSNGQYF	TGTGCCAGCAGCTTAGCGGTTAGCGGGAGGTCGAACGGGCAGTACTTC
TRBV4-2	many	TRBD2	TRBJ2-7	CASSQDLGLAGQPYEQYF	TGTGCCAGCAGCCAAGATCTGGGGCTAGCGGGACAACCCTACGAGCAGTACTTC
TRBV13	-	TRBD2	TRBJ2-1	CASSLLAGVNNVQFF	TGTGCCAGCAGCTTACTAGCGGGAGTTAACAATGTGCAGTTCTTC
TRBV5-4	few	-	TRBJ2-7	CASSFDPPGEQYF	TGTGCCAGCAGCTTTGACCCTCCGGGCGAGCAGTACTTC
TRBV12-3/TRBV12-4	many	-	TRBJ1-4	CASSRLGEKLFF	TGTGCCAGCAGCCGTTTAGGCGAAAAACTGTTTTTT
TRBV9	-	TRBD1	TRBJ2-7	CASSFGTGDYEQYF	TGTGCCAGCAGCTTCGGGACAGGAGACTACGAGCAGTACTTC
TRBV6-5	-	-	TRBJ1-2	CASNHSGDNYGYTF	TGTGCCAGCAACCACTCGGGCGATAATTATGGCTACACCTTC
TRBV11-3	few	-	TRBJ2-7	CASSTREDYEQYF	TGTGCCAGCAGCACACGGGAAGACTACGAGCAGTACTTC
TRBV6-1	few	TRBD2	TRBJ2-7	CASMGTSGYEQYF	TGTGCCAGCATGGGGACTAGCGGCTACGAGCAGTACTTC
TRBV11-2	-	TRBD2	TRBJ2-1	CASSLVTSGSGGEQFF	TGTGCCAGCAGCTTAGTGACTAGCGGGAGTGGAGGGGAGCAGTTCTTC
TRBV19	-	TRBD1	TRBJ2-3	CASSADRGDTQYF	TGTGCCAGTAGTGCGGACAGGGGAGATACGCAGTATTTT
TRBV29-1	-	-	TRBJ1-4	CSVELVGEKLFF	TGCAGCGTCGAGCTCGTTGGCGAAAAACTGTTTTTT
TRBV11-2	-	-	TRBJ2-7	CASSLVGARDTFSSSYEQYF	TGTGCCAGCAGCTTAGTAGGGGCCCGGGATACGTTTTCCAGCTCCTACGAGCAGTACTTC
TRBV11-2	-	-	TRBJ2-5	CASNNNWGGWETQYF	TGTGCCAGCAACAACAACTGGGGGGGCTGGGAGACCCAGTACTTC
TRBV10-1	few	-	TRBJ1-1	CASSESYMGTEAFF	TGCGCCAGCAGTGAGTCCTACATGGGCACTGAAGCTTTCTTT
TRBV11-3	-	-	TRBJ2-1	CASSLSPGTFNEQFF	TGTGCCAGCAGCTTATCGCCTGGCACCTTCAATGAGCAGTTCTTC
TRBV10-2	-	-	TRBJ2-3	CTSKLFDTQYF	TGCACCAGCAAACTTTTCGATACGCAGTATTTT
TRBV12-3/TRBV12-4	few	TRBD1	TRBJ1-6	CASRNQQGAFSPLHF	TGTGCCAGCAGAAACCAACAGGGGGCGTTTTCACCCCTCCACTTT
TRBV11-2	-	-	TRBJ2-2	CASSLKVSVELFF	TGTGCCAGCAGCTTGAAAGTATCCGTGGAGTTGTTTTTT
TRBV11-2	-	-	TRBJ2-2	CVSSFGTGELFF	TGTGTCAGCAGCTTCGGGACCGGGGAGTTGTTTTTT
TRBV5-5	few	-	TRBJ2-3	CASSLAAQDADTQYF	TGTGCCAGCAGCTTGGCGGCCCAAGACGCAGATACGCAGTATTTT
TRBV11-1	-	TRBD1	TRBJ2-1	CVGSQGTANEQFF	TGTGTCGGCAGCCAAGGGACAGCCAATGAGCAGTTCTTC
TRBV11-3	-	-	TRBJ2-1	CVSSVGPLSVQFF	TGTGTCAGCAGCGTGGGACCACTCAGTGTGCAGTTCTTC
TRBV10-3	-	TRBD2	TRBJ2-2	CAISARSSGRAGSSGELFF	TGTGCCATCAGTGCGCGATCTAGCGGGAGGGCCGGGAGCTCCGGGGAGCTGTTTTTT
TRBV4-2	many	TRBD1	TRBJ1-2	CASSQGRTGNYGYTF	TGTGCCAGCAGCCAAGGAAGGACAGGAAACTATGGCTACACCTTC
TRBV4-1	-	-	TRBJ2-2	CASSQEGASWSSFTGELFF	TGCGCCAGCAGCCAAGAAGGCGCTAGCTGGAGCAGTTTCACCGGGGAGCTGTTTTTT
TRBV4-2	many	TRBD1	TRBJ2-7	CASSQGSPIRGPYEQYF	TGTGCCAGCAGCCAAGGGTCTCCGATAAGGGGGCCGTACGAGCAGTACTTC
TRBV6-5	many	TRBD1	TRBJ1-6	CASSYGTGDSPLHF	TGTGCCAGCAGTTACGGGACAGGGGATTCACCCCTCCACTTT
TRBV5-4	-	-	TRBJ2-7	CASSSASGKYEQYF	TGTGCCAGCAGCTCGGCGTCAGGGAAGTACGAGCAGTACTTC
TRBV6-2/TRBV6-3	-	-	TRBJ2-3	CASSYSTFTGDTQYF	TGTGCCAGCAGTTACTCCACATTTACGGGTGATACGCAGTATTTT
TRBV11-2	few	-	TRBJ2-5	CASSPRETQYF	TGTGCCAGCAGTCCTCGGGAGACCCAGTACTTC
TRBV11-2	-	TRBD2	TRBJ2-7	CVSILTSGTLSYEQYF	TGTGTCAGCATCTTAACTAGCGGGACCCTCTCCTACGAGCAGTACTTC
TRBV5-5	-	-	TRBJ1-2	CACSKGGATNYGYTF	TGTGCCTGCAGCAAAGGGGGGGCAACTAACTATGGCTACACCTTC